The next 24 T cell receptor beta chains were all read from a single sample in a study of neoadjuvant anti-PD-1 for oral cavity cancer. Measured with immunoSEQ multiplex PCR; TCRdb has only the in-frame clones, and not every one. The profile shows over 6,500 clones, 70% to 80% of them singletons. Sequenced material: PBMCs, taken before nivolumab (anti-PD-1) treatment. These receptors were collected from a person aged 35-79 years with oral cavity squamous cell carcinoma.

The chain carries TRBV5-6 and TRBJ2-7; 9 bases line up with TRBD1. The length of the CDR3 is 18 residues. Trimming took 4 bases from V and 3 from J; bases not matched to a gene: 17. In germline, CDR1 is SGHDT, CDR2 YYEEEE. CDR3 sequence: CASSGGLRDRVVGYEQYF. CDR3 nucleotides: TGTGCCAGCAGCGGGGGGTTGAGGGACAGGGTTGTCGGCTACGAGCAGTACTTC.

This chain links TRBV7-2 with TRBJ2-1; 9 positions agree with TRBD2. The trim removed 0 bases at V and 6 bases at J, leaving 6 bases unmatched. The CDR3 consists of 16 residues. Germline CDR1 SGHTA, CDR2 FQGNSA. The CDR3 DNA sequence: TGTGCCAGCAGCTTAGCGCCGGGACTAGCAATCAATGAGCAGTTCTTC. Encoded protein: CASSLAPGLAINEQFF.

The chain joins TRBV4-1 to TRBJ1-4; 11 bases are shared with TRBD1. The trim removed 4 bases at V and 2 bases at J, leaving 6 bases unmatched. Germline V gene sequence: CDR1 MGHRA, CDR2 YSYEKL. The CDR3 spans 17 residues. The CDR3 is CASSRGQGDRTNEKLFF. The CDR3 DNA reads TGCGCCAGCAGCCGGGGACAGGGGGACCGCACTAATGAAAAACTGTTTTTT.

CDR3 in DNA: TGTGCCAGCAGCCGGAGGGACAGAGGATACAATGAGCAGTTCTTC. Translation: CASSRRDRGYNEQFF. The chain uses TRBV7-2 and TRBJ2-1; D might be TRBD1 (7 bases). Germline V gene data show CDR1 as SGHTA and CDR2 as FQGNSA. The CDR3 runs to 15 residues. Trimming removed 5 bases at V and 4 bases at J, with 15 bases between.

J is TRBJ2-2 and V is TRBV21-1. TRBV21-1 is an annotated pseudogene. The CDR3 consists of 17 residues. CDR3 protein: CASSKDRAGEDTGELFF. In DNA form, the CDR3 reads TGTGCCAGCAGCAAAGATCGGGCAGGGGAGGACACCGGGGAGCTGTTTTTT.

This clone has a handful of counts. The chain combines TRBV9 with TRBJ2-2, with a possible D match to TRBD1 (5 bases). Trimming removed 0 bases from V and 3 bases from J, with 9 bases in between. Germline V gene lookup returns CDR1 SGDLS and CDR2 YYNGEE. The CDR3 is made up of 15 amino acids. The DNA for the CDR3 is TGTGCCAGCAGCGTAGAGGACACGTACACCGGGGAGCTGTTTTTT. Its protein is CASSVEDTYTGELFF.

The rearrangement uses TRBV5-4 and TRBJ2-5; maybe TRBD1 (6 bases). V was shortened by 3 bases and J by 4 bases, with 13 bases between the two germline ends. Germline V gene lookup returns CDR1 SGHNT and CDR2 YYREEE (reference sequence). The length of the CDR3 is 14 residues. The DNA for the CDR3 is TGTGCCAGCAGCTCCTACAGGGATGGAGAGACCCAGTACTTC. This codes for CASSSYRDGETQYF.

V gene TRBV12-5 combines with J gene TRBJ1-1; D gene uncertain. Germline CDR1 and CDR2: LGHNT and FRNRAP. This CDR3 region has 15 residues. V was pared by 0 bases and J by 5 bases, with 13 bases between. CDR3 coding DNA: TGTGCTAGTGGTTTGGTACTTACCTCGGGGACTGAAGCTTTCTTT. This translates into CASGLVLTSGTEAFF.

V gene TRBV11-2 combines with J gene TRBJ2-2; TRBD1 is a possible D gene (5 bases). Germline V CDR1 and CDR2: SGHAT, FQNNGV. V was trimmed by 0 bases and J by 4 bases, leaving 12 bases between them. This CDR3 is built from 16 residues. CDR3 in amino acids: CASSLEGRTGTGELFF. The CDR3 coding sequence is TGTGCCAGCAGCTTAGAGGGGCGCACGGGCACCGGGGAGCTGTTTTTT.

V usage is TRBV4-1 and J usage is TRBJ2-3; TRBD2 aligns across 9 bases. Germline V gene data show CDR1 as MGHRA and CDR2 as YSYEKL. With 4 bases clipped from V and 2 bases from J, the junction kept 10 bases outside the gene matches. The CDR3 consists of 17 residues. Here the CDR3 reads CASSRIAGAFHTDTQYF. Here the CDR3 DNA reads TGCGCCAGCAGCCGCATAGCGGGGGCTTTCCACACAGATACGCAGTATTTT.

V usage is TRBV10-3 and J usage is TRBJ1-4; no clear D. The germline V gene encodes CDR1 ENHRY and CDR2 SYGVKD. The V and J ends lost 10 bases and 0 bases respectively, with 12 bases between them. This CDR3 contains 14 residues. CDR3 DNA sequence: TGTGCCACCGCTGACCCTGCAACTAATGAAAAACTGTTTTTT. It translates to CATADPATNEKLFF.

The V and J genes are TRBV6-6 and TRBJ1-5; D remains unclear. The CDR3 runs to 15 residues. Germline assignment: CDR1 MNHNY and CDR2 SVGAGI (reference sequence). Between the trimmed V and J ends, which lost 6 bases and 4 bases, there was a span of 16 bases. The CDR3 sequence: CASSPGSGLNQPQHF. The CDR3 DNA sequence: TGTGCCAGCAGCCCTGGGAGCGGGTTAAATCAGCCCCAGCATTTT.

This clone has just a few counts. The chain carries TRBV18 and TRBJ1-1; 9 bases align to TRBD1. Losses at the gene ends were 1 base for V and 4 bases for J; bases not matched to a gene: 4. CDR1 is KGHSH, CDR2 LQKENI, per germline. This CDR3 has 15 amino acids. This CDR3 is CASSPQGQGGTEAFF. DNA for the CDR3: TGTGCCAGCTCACCACAGGGACAGGGAGGCACTGAAGCTTTCTTT.

The chain joins TRBV11-1 to TRBJ2-7; tentatively, D is TRBD2 (5 bases). Germline loops: CDR1 SGHAT, CDR2 FQDESV (reference sequence). The V end was cut by 0 bases, the J end by 7 bases, with 13 bases between. CDR3 length: 14 residues. The CDR3 DNA reads as TGTGCCAGCAGCTTAGCAGGCGGTCGGAGGGAGCAGTACTTC. Its protein is CASSLAGGRREQYF.

This sequence joins TRBV4-1 and TRBJ2-2, with D perhaps matching TRBD1 (6 bases). V was shortened by 0 bases and J by 1 base, with 15 bases between the two germline ends. The CDR3 consists of 18 residues. The germline gives CDR1 MGHRA, CDR2 YSYEKL. The CDR3, as DNA: TGCGCCAGCAGCCAAGAGATGGGAACAGGGCGGAACACCGGGGAGCTGTTTTTT. It encodes CASSQEMGTGRNTGELFF.

The chain is built from TRBV6-5 and TRBJ2-7, with D perhaps matching TRBD1 or TRBD2 (5 bases each). Germline CDR1 reads MNHEY; CDR2 reads SVGAGI. V lost 4 bases to trimming and J lost 7 bases, with 14 bases between them. CDR3 size: 13 residues. CDR3 protein: CASSSTGPGEQYF. DNA of the CDR3: TGTGCCAGCAGTTCTACAGGTCCGGGGGAGCAGTACTTC.

The rearrangement links TRBV28 to TRBJ1-3, with TRBD1 matching over 7 bases. The germline CDR1 and CDR2 sequences are MDHEN and SYDVKM. V was clipped by 5 bases and J by 0 bases; unmatched bases: 7. The CDR3 has 16 amino acids. DNA for the CDR3: TGTGCCAGCAGTCGCGGACAGGCCACCTCTGGAAACACCATATATTTT. This translates into CASSRGQATSGNTIYF.

The chain employs TRBV4-1 and TRBJ2-5, with D uncertain. V was cut by 0 bases and J by 5 bases, with 7 bases left in between. The CDR3 length is 13 residues. The germline CDR1 and CDR2 sequences are MGHRA and YSYEKL. The CDR3 is CASSQEFGETQYF. The DNA for the CDR3 is TGCGCCAGCAGCCAAGAATTCGGGGAGACCCAGTACTTC.

This sequence joins TRBV6-1 and TRBJ2-7; either TRBD1 or TRBD2 may supply D (5 bases each). Trimming took off 7 bases at V and 0 bases at J, with 13 bases between the two ends. The CDR3 has 14 amino acids. From germline, CDR1 is MNHNS and CDR2 SASEGT. The CDR3 bases are TGTGCCAGCACCATGGGACGGAACTCCTACGAGCAGTACTTC. Encoded protein: CASTMGRNSYEQYF.

This sequence joins TRBV13 and TRBJ2-3; TRBD2 aligns across 12 bases. Germline lookup yields CDR1 PRHDT and CDR2 FYEKMQ (reference sequence). This CDR3 has 17 residues. The trim removed 5 bases at V and 5 bases at J, leaving 11 bases unmatched. The CDR3 sequence: CASSLNLAGGPRDTQYF. The CDR3 DNA reads TGTGCCAGCAGCCTCAACCTAGCGGGGGGGCCTAGAGATACGCAGTATTTT.

This chain uses TRBV28 with TRBJ2-1, with D uncertain. Germline V CDR1 and CDR2: MDHEN, SYDVKM. The V gene lost 3 bases and the J gene lost 0 bases, with 12 bases spanning the gap. This CDR3 has 16 amino acids. CDR3 in amino acids: CASSFMTPASYNEQFF. The CDR3 DNA follows: TGTGCCAGCAGTTTCATGACGCCTGCCTCCTACAATGAGCAGTTCTTC.

The chain links TRBV6-1 to TRBJ2-3; 9 bases align to TRBD1. This CDR3 is 18 amino acids long. Per germline, CDR1 MNHNS and CDR2 SASEGT. The V segment lost 0 bases and the J segment 7 bases; nucleotides outside the gene matches: 14. This chain's CDR3 is CASSEALVGTGTTNTQYF. CDR3 nucleotide sequence: TGTGCCAGCAGTGAAGCCCTAGTAGGGACAGGGACAACTAATACGCAGTATTTT.

This clone has only a few counts. Other nucleotide sequences in the sample specify the same CDR3. The chain joins TRBV5-4 to TRBJ1-2, with TRBD1 as a possible D gene (5 bases). The CDR3 runs to 15 residues. Looked up from germline, CDR1 is SGHNT and CDR2 is YYREEE (reference sequence). Deletions cut 4 bases from V and 8 bases from J, with 21 bases between. The CDR3: CASSPDLGTKGGYTF. The CDR3 region has the DNA TGTGCCAGCAGCCCTGACTTAGGGACCAAAGGGGGCTACACCTTC.

The chain recombines TRBV10-3 with TRBJ2-3; either TRBD1 or TRBD2 may supply D (6 bases each). Germline loops: CDR1 ENHRY, CDR2 SYGVKD. There are 14 residues in the CDR3. Trimming removed 7 bases from V and 6 bases from J, with 17 bases in between. The CDR3 sequence: CAITERGAWDTQYF. The CDR3 DNA reads as TGTGCCATCACCGAAAGGGGGGCCTGGGATACGCAGTATTTT.